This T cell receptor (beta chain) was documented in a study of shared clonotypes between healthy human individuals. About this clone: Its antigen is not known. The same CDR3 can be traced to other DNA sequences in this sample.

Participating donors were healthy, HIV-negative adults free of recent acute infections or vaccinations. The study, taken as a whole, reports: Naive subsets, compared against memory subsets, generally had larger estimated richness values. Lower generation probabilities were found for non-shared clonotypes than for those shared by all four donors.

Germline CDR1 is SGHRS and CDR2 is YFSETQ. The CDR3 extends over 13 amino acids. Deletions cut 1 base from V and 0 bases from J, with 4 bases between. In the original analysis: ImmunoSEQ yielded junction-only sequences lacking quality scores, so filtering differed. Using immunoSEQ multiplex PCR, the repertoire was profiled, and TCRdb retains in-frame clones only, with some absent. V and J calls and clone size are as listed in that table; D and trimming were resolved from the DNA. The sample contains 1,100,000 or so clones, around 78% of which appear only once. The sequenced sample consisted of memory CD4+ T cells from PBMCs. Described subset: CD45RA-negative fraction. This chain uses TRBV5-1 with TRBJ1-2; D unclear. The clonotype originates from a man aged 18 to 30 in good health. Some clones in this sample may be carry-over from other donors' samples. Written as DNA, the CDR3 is TGCGCCAGCAGCTTGACAGCTAACTATGGCTACACCTTC. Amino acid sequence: CASSLTANYGYTF.